The 27 T cell receptor beta chains below all came from one sample that was sequenced in a study of blood T cell repertoires in COVID-19. Clones were sequenced by immunoSEQ multiplex PCR, and TCRdb holds only the in-frame ones, with some missing. The sample has some 97,000 clones; approximately 87% are singletons. The sequencing sample was made of peripheral blood. The origin of the receptors is a human donor in a cohort sampled during active COVID-19.

The V call is TRBV7-6, the J call TRBJ2-1, with 13 bases matching TRBD2. CDR3 size: 17 residues. In germline, CDR1 is SGHVS, CDR2 FNYEAQ. J was trimmed by 4 bases and V by 0 bases; bases with no gene match: 3. The CDR3 DNA follows: TGTGCCAGCAGCTTAGCAGAGACTAGCGGGAGGTACAATGAGCAGTTCTTC. This gives the protein CASSLAETSGRYNEQFF. The variable domain in full, with the rest retrieved from reference TRBV7-6 and TRBJ2-1, is GAGVSQSPRYKVTKRGQDVALRCDPISGHVSLYWYRQALGQGPEFLTYFNYEAQQDKSGLPNDRFSAERPEGSISTLTIQRTEQRDSAMYRCASSLAETSGRYNEQFFGPGTRLTVL.

The rearrangement uses TRBV24-1 and TRBJ1-2; 10 bases map to TRBD1. Trimming removed 5 bases from V and 7 bases from J; junction bases left unmatched: 15. From germline, CDR1 is KGHDR and CDR2 SFDVKD. The CDR3 has 17 residues. CDR3 in amino acids: CATSGTGQGFQFCGYTF. Written as DNA, the CDR3 is TGTGCCACCAGTGGCACGGGACAGGGGTTTCAATTTTGTGGCTACACCTTC.

This clone has just a few counts. The V call is TRBV7-9, the J call TRBJ1-4; TRBD1 aligns across 8 bases. J lost 7 bases, V lost 5 bases, and 3 bases had no gene match. Germline loops: CDR1 SEHNR, CDR2 FQNEAQ (reference sequence). CDR3 size: 13 residues. The CDR3 spells CASSTTGVEKLFF. The CDR3 DNA is TGTGCCAGCAGCACGACAGGGGTTGAAAAACTGTTTTTT.

Only a few counts were recorded for this clone. The chain uses TRBV29-1 and TRBJ1-1; 9 bases match TRBD1. The ends lost 7 bases at V and 4 bases at J; junction bases unmatched: 7. The CDR3 loop spans 13 amino acids. The germline V gene encodes CDR1 SQVTM and CDR2 ANQGSEA. The DNA of the CDR3 is TGCAGCGGGACAGGGGCTGGGGGCACTGAAGCTTTCTTT. Translating it yields CSGTGAGGTEAFF.

This chain links TRBV2 with TRBJ2-6; TRBD2 might be the D (5 bases). CDR1 SNHLY and CDR2 FYNNEI come from the germline V gene. The V and J ends lost 2 bases and 2 bases respectively, with 7 bases between them. This CDR3 spans 15 amino acids. CDR3 residues: CASSESRAGANVLTF. In DNA form, the CDR3 reads TGTGCCAGCAGTGAATCGCGGGCTGGGGCCAACGTCCTGACTTTC.

The rearrangement links TRBV9 to TRBJ1-2, with D possibly being TRBD1 (5 bases). Germline V gene sequence: CDR1 SGDLS, CDR2 YYNGEE. The CDR3 extends over 13 amino acids. V lost 5 bases, J lost 4 bases, and 12 bases lay in between. CDR3 region: CASRRGEGYGYTF. The CDR3 region has the DNA TGTGCCAGCAGGCGGGGGGAGGGCTATGGCTACACCTTC.

The gene calls are TRBV18 and TRBJ1-4, with D maybe TRBD1 (6 bases). V lost 5 bases to trimming and J lost 4 bases, with 8 bases between them. The CDR3 consists of 13 residues. In germline, CDR1 is KGHSH, CDR2 LQKENI. The CDR3 reads CASSGGINEKLFF. The CDR3 region has the DNA TGTGCCAGCTCAGGGGGCATTAATGAAAAACTGTTTTTT.

This clone was seen only once. The chain uses TRBV29-1 and TRBJ2-5, with a tentative D call TRBD1 (6 bases). This CDR3 is built from 13 residues. V was clipped by 4 bases and J by 5 bases, with 14 bases between them. CDR1 is SQVTM, CDR2 ANQGSEA, per germline. The CDR3: CSVARQVTETQYF. DNA of the CDR3: TGCAGCGTTGCCCGACAGGTAACGGAGACCCAGTACTTC.

The rearrangement uses TRBV19 and TRBJ2-7; D is perhaps TRBD2 (6 bases). Germline V CDR1 and CDR2: LNHDA, SQIVND (reference sequence). The CDR3 runs 15 residues. The V gene lost 4 bases and the J gene lost 2 bases, with 15 bases spanning the gap. The CDR3, as DNA: TGTGCCAGTAGTAAGGAGGGCGGGGACCCCTACGAGCAGTACTTC. Its protein product is CASSKEGGDPYEQYF. The full variable domain, in which reference TRBV19 and TRBJ2-7 provide the parts outside the CDR3, is DGGITQSPKYLFRKEGQNVTLSCEQNLNHDAMYWYRQDPGQGLRLIYYSQIVNDFQKGDIAEGYSVSREKKESFPLTVTSAQKNPTAFYLCASSKEGGDPYEQYFGPGTRLTVT.

The CDR3 reads CASIDRERSTDTQYF. The CDR3 coding sequence is TGTGCCAGTATAGACAGGGAAAGAAGCACAGATACGCAGTATTTT. The chain uses TRBV19 and TRBJ2-3, with 7 bases that match TRBD1. CDR1 LNHDA and CDR2 SQIVND come from the germline V gene (reference sequence). The CDR3 is made up of 15 amino acids. With 7 bases clipped from V and 0 bases from J, the junction kept 7 bases outside the gene matches.

As to this clone: Sequence at one end of the junction differs from germline and may be a read error. The DNA of the CDR3 is TGTGCCAGTAGTAAACACAGGGTAGGCTATGACTACACCTTC. Its protein product is CASSKHRVGYDYTF. This chain uses TRBV19 with TRBJ1-2; a weak D match, TRBD1 (6 bases). CDR1 and CDR2 (germline): LNHDA, SQIVND (reference sequence). The CDR3 contains 14 residues.

The rearrangement links TRBV19 to TRBJ2-5; 9 bases are a match to TRBD2. The junction had 5 bases not matched to a gene; V was cut back by 3 bases and J by 6 bases. The CDR3 spans 14 residues. Germline CDR1 LNHDA, CDR2 SQIVND (reference sequence). The DNA of the CDR3 is TGTGCCAGTAGTATGAGCGGGGGGCCTCAGACCCAGTACTTC. Translation: CASSMSGGPQTQYF.

V usage is TRBV9 and J usage is TRBJ2-1; 9 nucleotides line up with TRBD2. Trimming removed 7 bases from V and 2 bases from J; junction bases left unmatched: 7. The length of the CDR3 is 15 residues. Germline CDR1 reads SGDLS; CDR2 reads YYNGEE. CDR3 protein: CASGGGREAYNEQFF. The DNA of the CDR3 is TGTGCCAGCGGCGGCGGGAGGGAGGCCTACAATGAGCAGTTCTTC.

The gene calls are TRBV9 and TRBJ2-7; D ambiguous. V was shortened by 0 bases and J by 5 bases, with 15 bases between the two germline ends. This CDR3 is built from 15 residues. The germline V gene encodes CDR1 SGDLS and CDR2 YYNGEE. CDR3 bases: TGTGCCAGCAGCGTAGGTATTAGCAACCCCAACGAGCAGTACTTC. Residues: CASSVGISNPNEQYF.

V usage is TRBV18 and J usage is TRBJ1-1, with a possible D match to TRBD1 (5 bases). The germline gives CDR1 KGHSH, CDR2 LQKENI. The CDR3 sequence is 14 residues long. The V end was cut by 2 bases, the J end by 4 bases, with 11 bases between. CDR3 protein: CASSPDSLVTEAFF. The CDR3 coding sequence is TGTGCCAGCTCACCAGACAGCCTTGTCACTGAAGCTTTCTTT.

The chain recombines TRBV21-1 with TRBJ1-4; the DNA was not compared with TRBD1, the D call given in the table. TRBV21-1 counts as a pseudogene. The length of the CDR3 is 18 residues. In DNA, the CDR3 is TGTGCCAGCAGCAAAGCGGGACAGGGCCCGCGGGCTAATGAAAAACTGTTTTTT. Its protein is CASSKAGQGPRANEKLFF.

CDR3 nucleotides: TGTGCCAGCAGCCAGAAGAGTACAGGGCGAGAGACCCAGTACTTC. This sequence encodes CASSQKSTGRETQYF. This chain links TRBV14 with TRBJ2-5; TRBD1 is a possible D gene (6 bases). Trimming pared 3 bases from V and 4 bases from J, leaving 15 bases between. The germline CDR1 and CDR2 sequences are SGHDN and FVKESK. The length of the CDR3 is 15 residues.

V and J are TRBV6-5 and TRBJ1-1; no firm D call. The V gene's germline CDR1 is MNHEY and CDR2 SVGAGI. The CDR3 is 13 amino acids. V lost 6 bases to trimming and J lost 8 bases, with 16 bases between them. The CDR3 DNA reads as TGTGCCAGCAGACACGACTGGAGGAGGGAAGCTTTCTTT. Protein sequence: CASRHDWRREAFF.

CDR3: CASSEAANYGYTF. The CDR3 nucleotides are TGTGCCAGCTCAGAGGCCGCTAACTATGGCTACACCTTC. The V call is TRBV18, the J call TRBJ1-2; no clear D. The CDR3 spans 13 residues. Germline V lookup: CDR1 KGHSH, CDR2 LQKENI. V was clipped by 5 bases and J by 0 bases, with 7 bases between them.

This chain links TRBV30 with TRBJ1-5; D perhaps matches TRBD1 (6 bases). CDR3 length equals 14 residues. Germline V CDR1 and CDR2: GTSNPN, SVGIG (reference sequence). Trimming removed 1 base from V and 4 bases from J, with 11 bases in between. The CDR3 is CAWSGGQSNQPQHF. DNA of the CDR3: TGTGCCTGGAGTGGGGGACAATCTAATCAGCCCCAGCATTTT.

This sequence joins TRBV7-2 and TRBJ2-1; TRBD2 aligns across 12 bases. The CDR3 loop spans 17 amino acids. Trimming cost V 5 bases and J 9 bases; bases outside gene matches: 14. The germline V gene encodes CDR1 SGHTA and CDR2 FQGNSA. This CDR3 reads CASSPEGRLAGEFEQFF. In DNA form, the CDR3 reads TGTGCCAGCAGCCCCGAGGGGAGACTAGCGGGAGAGTTTGAGCAGTTCTTC.

The chain carries TRBV18 and TRBJ2-3; 7 nucleotides align to TRBD1. V gave up 5 bases and J gave up 1 base; unmatched junction bases: 6. Germline V gene data show CDR1 as KGHSH and CDR2 as LQKENI. CDR3 length: 15 amino acids. In DNA form, the CDR3 reads TGTGCCAGCTCAGACAGGGTTTTTGGCACAGATACGCAGTATTTT. This translates into CASSDRVFGTDTQYF.

J is TRBJ2-1 and V is TRBV11-2; a weak D match, TRBD2 (6 bases). V was pared by 7 bases and J by 7 bases, with 11 bases between. The V gene's germline CDR1 is SGHAT and CDR2 FQNNGV. The CDR3 sequence is 12 residues long. The CDR3 DNA follows: TGTGCCAGCATAACTAGCTGGAATGAGCAGTTCTTC. It is translated as CASITSWNEQFF.

This clone was picked up one time. The gene calls are TRBV6-5 and TRBJ1-4; 11 positions match TRBD1. J was trimmed by 8 bases and V by 6 bases; bases with no gene match: 2. CDR1 and CDR2 from the germline V gene are MNHEY and SVGAGI. This CDR3 spans 13 amino acids. CDR3 amino acids: CASRGQGVEKLFF. CDR3 sequence (DNA): TGTGCCAGCAGGGGACAGGGGGTAGAAAAACTGTTTTTT.

The J gene is TRBJ1-1, the V gene TRBV2, with D hard to call. Trimming left V 11 bases short and J 4 bases short, with 11 bases between. CDR1 and CDR2 from the germline V gene are SNHLY and FYNNEI. This CDR3 contains 11 residues. CDR3 region: CAAPRFTEAFF. In nucleotides, the CDR3 is TGTGCCGCCCCGAGGTTCACTGAAGCTTTCTTT.

The V and J genes are TRBV19 and TRBJ1-3; possibly TRBD1 for D (5 bases). This CDR3 region has 16 residues. V was trimmed by 3 bases and J by 0 bases, leaving 12 bases between them. CDR1 LNHDA and CDR2 SQIVND come from the germline V gene (reference sequence). The CDR3 sequence is CASSIPGIGSGNTIYF. The DNA of the CDR3 is TGTGCCAGTAGTATCCCAGGGATAGGCTCTGGAAACACCATATATTTT.

The chain carries TRBV7-2 and TRBJ2-5; 13 bases fit TRBD2. Germline CDR1 and CDR2: SGHTA and FQGNSA. Germline trimming cut 5 bases from V and 5 bases from J; bases unmatched to any gene: 8. This CDR3 has 16 residues. The CDR3 DNA sequence: TGTGCCAGCAGCGTTACTAGCGGGGGGGCCGTGGAGACCCAGTACTTC. Its protein product is CASSVTSGGAVETQYF.